This T cell receptor beta chain was identified during a study of identical twins. Study-wide points: Whereas memory repertoires showed no such difference, abundant cord blood beta clonotypes carried fewer insertions. The study drew conclusions from cross-sectional statistical analysis, not from following the same donors.

Points on this clonotype: The antigen is not known.

This CDR3 comprises 15 residues. V shed 1 base and J 1 base; nucleotides not matched to a gene: 3. Addition of a universal primer site occurred through template switching, and cDNA carried unique molecular identifiers. TCRdb used MiXCR to reprocess the 5' RACE reads, holding one entry per CDR3 protein. The table lists hundreds of thousands of distinct CDR3 sequences, around an eighth of them singletons. A further study also used this sample, focusing on yellow fever vaccine responses in identical twins.

The sequencing input was PBMCs. The source of this sequence is a young woman in good health. This chain links TRBV12-3 or TRBV12-4 with TRBJ2-7; 8 nucleotides agree with TRBD1. The chain's CDR3 is CASSLGWTGSYEQYF. In nucleotides, the CDR3 is TGTGCCAGCAGTTTAGGATGGACAGGGTCCTACGAGCAGTACTTC.